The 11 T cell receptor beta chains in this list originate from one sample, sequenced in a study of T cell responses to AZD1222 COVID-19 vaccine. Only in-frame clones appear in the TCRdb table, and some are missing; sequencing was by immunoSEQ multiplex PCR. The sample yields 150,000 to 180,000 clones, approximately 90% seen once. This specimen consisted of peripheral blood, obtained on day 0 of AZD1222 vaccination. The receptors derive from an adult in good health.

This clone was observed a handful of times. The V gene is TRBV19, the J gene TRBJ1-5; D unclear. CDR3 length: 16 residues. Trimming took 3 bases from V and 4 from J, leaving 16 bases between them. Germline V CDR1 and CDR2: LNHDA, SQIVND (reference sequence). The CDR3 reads CASSIWRGTRNQPQHF. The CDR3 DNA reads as TGTGCCAGTAGTATTTGGCGGGGAACGCGTAATCAGCCCCAGCATTTT.

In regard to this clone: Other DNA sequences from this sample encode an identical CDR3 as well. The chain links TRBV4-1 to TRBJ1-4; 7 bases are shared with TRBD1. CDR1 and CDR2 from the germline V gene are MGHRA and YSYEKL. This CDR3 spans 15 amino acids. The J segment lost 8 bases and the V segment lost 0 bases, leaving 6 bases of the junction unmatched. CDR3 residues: CASSQDGGGGEKLFF. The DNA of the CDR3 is TGCGCCAGCAGCCAAGACGGAGGGGGCGGGGAAAAACTGTTTTTT.

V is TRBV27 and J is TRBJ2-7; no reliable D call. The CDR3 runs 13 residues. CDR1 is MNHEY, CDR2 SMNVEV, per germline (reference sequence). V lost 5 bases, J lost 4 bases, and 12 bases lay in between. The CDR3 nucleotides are TGTGCCAGCAGTCGTAAATACTTGTACGAGCAGTACTTC. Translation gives CASSRKYLYEQYF.

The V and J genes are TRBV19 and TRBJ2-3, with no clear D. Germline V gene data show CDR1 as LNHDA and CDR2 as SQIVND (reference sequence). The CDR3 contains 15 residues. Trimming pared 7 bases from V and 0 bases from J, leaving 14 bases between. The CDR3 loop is CASTSTSESTDTQYF. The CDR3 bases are TGTGCCAGTACGAGTACATCTGAAAGCACAGATACGCAGTATTTT.

The CDR3: CASSKRDRTNYGYTF. The CDR3 nucleotides are TGTGCCAGCAGCAAAAGGGACAGGACTAACTATGGCTACACCTTC. The rearrangement uses TRBV21-1 and TRBJ1-2; TRBD1, the table's D call, lacks a check against the DNA. TRBV21-1 is classified as a pseudogene. The CDR3 extends over 15 amino acids.

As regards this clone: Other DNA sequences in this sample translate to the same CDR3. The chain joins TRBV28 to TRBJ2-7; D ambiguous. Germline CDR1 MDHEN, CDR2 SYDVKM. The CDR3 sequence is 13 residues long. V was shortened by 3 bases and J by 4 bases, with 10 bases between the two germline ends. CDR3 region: CASSFPDSYEQYF. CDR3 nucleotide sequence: TGTGCCAGCAGTTTTCCTGACTCTTACGAGCAGTACTTC.

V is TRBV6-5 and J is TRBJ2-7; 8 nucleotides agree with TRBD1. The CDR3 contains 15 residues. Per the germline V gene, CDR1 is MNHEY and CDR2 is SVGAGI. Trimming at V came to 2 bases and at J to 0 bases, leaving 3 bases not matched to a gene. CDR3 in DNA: TGTGCCAGCAGTTACCAAGGACAGGGCTCCTACGAGCAGTACTTC. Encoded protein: CASSYQGQGSYEQYF.

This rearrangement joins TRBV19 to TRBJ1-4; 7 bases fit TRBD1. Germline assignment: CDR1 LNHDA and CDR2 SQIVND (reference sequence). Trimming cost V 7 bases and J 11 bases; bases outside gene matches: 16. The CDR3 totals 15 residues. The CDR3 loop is CASNPRQGSTEKLFF. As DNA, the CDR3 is TGTGCCAGTAACCCCAGACAGGGATCGACAGAGAAACTGTTTTTT. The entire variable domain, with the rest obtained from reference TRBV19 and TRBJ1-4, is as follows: DGGITQSPKYLFRKEGQNVTLSCEQNLNHDAMYWYRQDPGQGLRLIYYSQIVNDFQKGDIAEGYSVSREKKESFPLTVTSAQKNPTAFYLCASNPRQGSTEKLFFGSGTQLSVL.

The CDR3 loop is CASSMGQWETQYF. DNA of the CDR3: TGTGCCAGTAGTATGGGTCAGTGGGAGACCCAGTACTTC. This chain uses TRBV19 with TRBJ2-5; D ambiguous. The CDR3 runs to 13 residues. Per germline, CDR1 LNHDA and CDR2 SQIVND (reference sequence). V gave up 3 bases and J gave up 5 bases, with 10 bases separating them. Looking up the rest from reference TRBV19 and TRBJ2-5 gives the full variable domain: DGGITQSPKYLFRKEGQNVTLSCEQNLNHDAMYWYRQDPGQGLRLIYYSQIVNDFQKGDIAEGYSVSREKKESFPLTVTSAQKNPTAFYLCASSMGQWETQYFGPGTRLLVL.

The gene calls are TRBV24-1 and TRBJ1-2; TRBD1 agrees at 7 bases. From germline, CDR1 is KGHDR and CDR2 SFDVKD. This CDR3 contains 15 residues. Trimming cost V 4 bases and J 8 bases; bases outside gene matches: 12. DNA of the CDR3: TGTGCCACCAGTGAGACCGTTACAGGGGAAAGCGGCTACACCTTC. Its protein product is CATSETVTGESGYTF.

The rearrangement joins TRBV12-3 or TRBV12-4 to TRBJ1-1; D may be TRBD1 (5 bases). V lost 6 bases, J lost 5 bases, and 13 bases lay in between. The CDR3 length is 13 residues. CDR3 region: CASSWAGRTEAFF. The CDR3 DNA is TGTGCCAGCAGCTGGGCAGGGCGGACTGAAGCTTTCTTT.